Listed below are T cell receptor beta chains from one sample, sequenced in a study of PD-1 blockade in classical Hodgkin lymphoma. Profiled with immunoSEQ multiplex PCR; TCRdb holds only in-frame clones, not every one. Of about 64,000 clones detected, 75% to 95% appear once; the ten largest clones hold 10% to 13%. Specimen: peripheral blood mononuclear cells (PBMCs), collected before the fourth cycle of nivolumab. The source of these receptors is a human donor with classical Hodgkin lymphoma. Both conserved end residues are part of each CDR3. D genes are given only for firm matches. Not all rows give a size; the values are once, few, many and, for expanded clones, a class.

clone_size d_call j_call v_call cdr3_nt cdr3_aa
NA NA TRBJ2-7 TRBV27 TGTGCCAGCAGTTTATCTGGTCCCTCCTACGAGCAGTACTTC CASSLSGPSYEQYF
NA NA TRBJ2-7 TRBV5-1 TGCGCCAGCAGCTTGGACCCTAGCTCCTACGAGCAGTACTTC CASSLDPSSYEQYF
NA NA TRBJ2-1 TRBV27 TGTGCCAGCAGTATCGCACGTTCTTACAATGAGCAGTTCTTC CASSIARSYNEQFF
once TRBD2 TRBJ2-5 TRBV7-9 TGTGCCAGCAGCCGAAACGTAGCGGGGGGCTGGGAGACCCAGTACTTC CASSRNVAGGWETQYF
medium-sized TRBD2 TRBJ2-7 TRBV7-2 TGTGCCAGCAGCCTAACCCGCGGGGGACCCTACGAGCAGTACTTC CASSLTRGGPYEQYF
NA NA TRBJ2-5 TRBV6-6 TGTGCCAGCAGTTCAACAGAGACCCAGTACTTC CASSSTETQYF
NA NA TRBJ1-6 TRBV30 TGTGCCTGGAGTACAGTCTCTTCACCCCTCCACTTT CAWSTVSSPLHF
NA NA TRBJ2-5 TRBV6-6 TGTGCCAGCAGTTACTCCCTCGAGACCCAGTACTTC CASSYSLETQYF
NA NA TRBJ1-1 TRBV13 TGTGCCAGCAGCCGGACGGACTTTGAAGCTTTCTTT CASSRTDFEAFF
NA NA TRBJ1-5 TRBV9 TGTGCCAGCAGCGTAGGGAATCAGCCCCAGCATTTT CASSVGNQPQHF
NA NA TRBJ1-4 TRBV7-6 TGTGCCAGCAGCCACCGCGTGACAGATACTGCAATTGCAACTAATGAAAAACTGTTTTTT CASSHRVTDTAIATNEKLFF
NA TRBD1 TRBJ1-1 TRBV19 TGTGCCAGTATTGAGATGGGACAGCTGAACACTGAAGCTTTCTTT CASIEMGQLNTEAFF
NA NA TRBJ1-5 TRBV6-5 TGTGCCAGCAGTTACTTCGGGCCTAGGGCCAATCAGCCCCAGCATTTT CASSYFGPRANQPQHF
NA NA TRBJ2-7 TRBV28 TGTGCCAGCAGTTTCGCTGGATTCGGGGTGGACGAGCAGTACTTC CASSFAGFGVDEQYF
NA TRBD2 TRBJ2-5 TRBV7-9 TGTGCCAGCAGCTTATACGGGGGGGAACAAGAGACCCAGTACTTC CASSLYGGEQETQYF
NA NA TRBJ2-4 TRBV25-1 TGTGCCAGCAGGCCCCCTGCCCGGGACACTAACATTCAGTACTTC CASRPPARDTNIQYF
NA NA TRBJ2-2 TRBV5-4 TGTGCCAGCAGCCTCTCGCGGGGAACCACCGGGGAGCTGTTTTTT CASSLSRGTTGELFF
NA NA TRBJ2-1 TRBV9 TGTGCCAGCAGCGTAGGGTGGGGAACGATGTACAATGAGCAGTTCTTC CASSVGWGTMYNEQFF
NA NA TRBJ1-2 TRBV10-3 TGTGCCATCAGCCAGGAGATACAATATGGCTACACCTTC CAISQEIQYGYTF
NA NA TRBJ2-1 TRBV2 TGTGCCAGCAGTGAAGCCCAGGTAGTAAAGTTCTTC CASSEAQVVKFF
NA NA TRBJ1-1 TRBV18 TGTGCCAGCTCACCCTTACAGGGTAGGAACACTGAAGCTTTCTTT CASSPLQGRNTEAFF
few NA TRBJ1-2 TRBV7-2 TGTGCCAGCCCCAGGGGATCTGGTGGCTACACCTTC CASPRGSGGYTF
medium-sized TRBD1 TRBJ1-6 TRBV5-4 TGTGCCAGCAGCTCGTCAGTTACAGGGGTTAATTCACCCCTCCACTTT CASSSSVTGVNSPLHF
NA NA TRBJ1-5 TRBV19 TGTGCCAGTAGTATAACCGGGTTGTCCAATCAGCCCCAGCATTTT CASSITGLSNQPQHF
once TRBD1 TRBJ1-4 TRBV19 TGTGCCAGTAGTAACAGGGGGGTTGGAAAACTGTTTTTT CASSNRGVGKLFF
NA NA TRBJ2-2 TRBV7-8 TGTGCCAGCAGCCCCCGGCAATTTGGCACGGGAGACTCCACGCTGTTTTTT CASSPRQFGTGDSTLFF
NA TRBD1 TRBJ2-2 TRBV6-4 TGTGCCAGCAGGCTGGACAGGTACACCGGGGAGCTGTTTTTT CASRLDRYTGELFF
NA NA TRBJ2-2 TRBV18 TGTGCCAGCTCGCCACCTAGATATACCGGGGAGCTGTTTTTT CASSPPRYTGELFF
NA TRBD1 TRBJ1-2 TRBV30 TGTGCCTGGATAGGAATTCGGGACAGGGGGCCAACTAACTATGGCTACACCTTC CAWIGIRDRGPTNYGYTF
NA NA TRBJ2-7 TRBV19 TGTGCCAGTAGTCCCGAGACAGATTACGAGCAGTACTTC CASSPETDYEQYF
NA NA TRBJ1-5 TRBV30 TGTGCCTGGAGTCGGAAAGGGGGTCAGCCCCAGCATTTT CAWSRKGGQPQHF
few TRBD1 TRBJ1-2 TRBV9 TGTGCCAGCAGGGGGACAGCCGCCCCTGGTGGCTACACCTTC CASRGTAAPGGYTF
NA NA TRBJ1-1 TRBV6-5 TGTGCCAGCACTAACTGGGGGACTGAAGCTTTCTTT CASTNWGTEAFF
NA NA TRBJ1-5 TRBV7-9 TGTGCCAGCAGCCCGAGCTTCGGGCGTGGGGGGGCCGCTCAGCCCCAGCATTTT CASSPSFGRGGAAQPQHF
few TRBD1 TRBJ2-7 TRBV11-1 TGTGCCAGCAGCCCGGGACAGTTCAACGAGCAGTACTTC CASSPGQFNEQYF
NA TRBD2 TRBJ2-3 TRBV7-9 TGTGCCAGCAGCCTCGACGAGCGGGGGACCACAGATACGCAGTATTTT CASSLDERGTTDTQYF
few NA TRBJ1-5 TRBV19 TGTGCCACCAACGAGGTAGAGACTTTTCATTTT CATNEVETFHF
NA NA TRBJ2-7 TRBV6-1 TGTGCCAGCAGCTCCATGGGGGAGCAGTACTTC CASSSMGEQYF
NA TRBD1 TRBJ2-1 TRBV5-1 TGCGCCAGCACCAGGACAGGGGGGTCCAATGAGCAGTTCTTC CASTRTGGSNEQFF
NA NA TRBJ1-5 TRBV10-3 TGTGCCATCAGTGACCCAAATCAGCCCCAGCATTTT CAISDPNQPQHF
NA NA TRBJ1-5 TRBV18 TGTGCCAGCTCACCACGATCCGGCAATCAGCCCCAGCATTTT CASSPRSGNQPQHF
NA TRBD1 TRBJ2-1 TRBV10-3 TGTGCCACCGAGGACAGGGGCAATGAGCAGTTCTTC CATEDRGNEQFF
NA NA TRBJ2-7 TRBV7-2 TGTGCCAGCAGCTTAGTCCCGACAGATTGGCAGTACTTC CASSLVPTDWQYF
NA NA TRBJ2-3 TRBV5-6 TGTGCCAGCAGCTTGTTTGGGGGGGGGCCGACAGATACGCAGTATTTT CASSLFGGGPTDTQYF
NA TRBD1 TRBJ1-2 TRBV9 TGTGCCAGCAGCGGAGAAGGGACAGTCTATGGCTACACCTTC CASSGEGTVYGYTF
NA NA TRBJ1-2 TRBV2 TGTGCCAGCAGTGAAGAGGGAGGGTATTCGTATGGCTACACCTTC CASSEEGGYSYGYTF
NA NA TRBJ2-7 TRBV5-1 TGCGCCAGCAGCCCAGGACAGCTCTACGAGCAGTACTTC CASSPGQLYEQYF
NA TRBD2 TRBJ2-7 TRBV10-3 TGTGCCATCAAGGCTCGGGGGGGACCGAACTCCTACGAGCAGTACTTC CAIKARGGPNSYEQYF